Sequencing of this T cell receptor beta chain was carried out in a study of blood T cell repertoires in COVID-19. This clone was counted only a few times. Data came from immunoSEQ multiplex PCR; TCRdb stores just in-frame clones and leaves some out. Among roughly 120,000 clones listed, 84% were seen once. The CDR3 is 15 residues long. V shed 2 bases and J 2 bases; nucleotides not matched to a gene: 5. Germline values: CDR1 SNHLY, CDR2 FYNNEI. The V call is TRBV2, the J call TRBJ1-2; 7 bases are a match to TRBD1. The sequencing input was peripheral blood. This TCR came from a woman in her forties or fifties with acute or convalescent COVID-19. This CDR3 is CASSESPGQNYGYTF. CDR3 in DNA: TGTGCCAGCAGTGAAAGTCCGGGACAGAACTATGGCTACACCTTC.